This T cell receptor beta chain comes out of a study of T cells in Graves' hyperthyroidism and ophthalmopathy. Study-wide results and limits: Ophthalmopathy could be told apart from stable hyperthyroidism with a 13 V-J model. Blood also showed most of the thyroid clonotypes that were expanded above 0.001.

The investigators amplified TCR beta CDR3 regions from RNA transcripts. First-round RT-PCR targeting the TCR CDR3 was performed with the HTBI primer set. TCRdb re-called the multiplex PCR reads with MiXCR, one entry per CDR3 protein. The table includes roughly 250,000 distinct CDR3 sequences, more than 14% detected once. This clonotype was seen repeatedly, ten times or more. Antigen specificity is unknown. The CDR3 covers 18 residues. The V gene lost 2 bases and the J gene lost 6 bases, with 26 bases spanning the gap. The specimen was blood. The chain carries TRBV12-3 or TRBV12-4 and TRBJ2-7, with a weak D call TRBD1 (6 bases). The TCR was taken from a woman between 35 and 50 years old with Graves' hyperthyroidism that later progressed to Graves' ophthalmopathy. CDR3 region: CASSLRGRGRTVSCEQYF. CDR3 nucleotides: TGTGCCAGCAGTTTACGCGGCAGGGGCCGGACGGTGAGCTGCGAGCAGTACTTC.